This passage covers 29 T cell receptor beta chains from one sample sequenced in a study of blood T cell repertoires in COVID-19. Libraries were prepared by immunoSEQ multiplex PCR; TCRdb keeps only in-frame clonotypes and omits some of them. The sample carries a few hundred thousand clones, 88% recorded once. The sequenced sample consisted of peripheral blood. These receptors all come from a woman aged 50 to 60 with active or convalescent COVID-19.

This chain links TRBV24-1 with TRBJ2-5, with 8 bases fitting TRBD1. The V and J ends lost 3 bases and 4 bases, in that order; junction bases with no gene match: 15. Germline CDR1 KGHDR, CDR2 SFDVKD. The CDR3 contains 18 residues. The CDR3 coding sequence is TGTGCCACCAGTGATGGGGCGGACAGGGTAGGATCAGGAGAGACCCAGTACTTC. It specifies CATSDGADRVGSGETQYF.

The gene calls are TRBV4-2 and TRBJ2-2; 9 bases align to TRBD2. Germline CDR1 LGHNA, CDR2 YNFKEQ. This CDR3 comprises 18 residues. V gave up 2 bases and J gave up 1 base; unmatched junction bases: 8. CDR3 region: CASSQRPGGGVNTGELFF. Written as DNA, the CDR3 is TGTGCCAGCAGCCAACGTCCGGGCGGGGGGGTGAACACCGGGGAGCTGTTTTTT.

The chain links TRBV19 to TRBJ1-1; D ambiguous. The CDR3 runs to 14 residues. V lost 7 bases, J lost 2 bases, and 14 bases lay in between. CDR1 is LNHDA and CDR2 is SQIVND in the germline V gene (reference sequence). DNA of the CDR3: TGTGCCAGTATGGTCGGGGAGGGAAACACTGAAGCTTTCTTT. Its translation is CASMVGEGNTEAFF.

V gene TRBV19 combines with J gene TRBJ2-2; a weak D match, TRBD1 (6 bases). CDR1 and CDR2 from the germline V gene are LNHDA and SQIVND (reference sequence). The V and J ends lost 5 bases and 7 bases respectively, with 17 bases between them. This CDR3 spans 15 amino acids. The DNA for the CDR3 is TGTGCCAGTAGTCCGACAGGCCGAAGGATCGGGGAGCTGTTTTTT. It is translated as CASSPTGRRIGELFF. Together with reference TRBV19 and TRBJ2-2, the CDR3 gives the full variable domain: DGGITQSPKYLFRKEGQNVTLSCEQNLNHDAMYWYRQDPGQGLRLIYYSQIVNDFQKGDIAEGYSVSREKKESFPLTVTSAQKNPTAFYLCASSPTGRRIGELFFGEGSRLTVL.

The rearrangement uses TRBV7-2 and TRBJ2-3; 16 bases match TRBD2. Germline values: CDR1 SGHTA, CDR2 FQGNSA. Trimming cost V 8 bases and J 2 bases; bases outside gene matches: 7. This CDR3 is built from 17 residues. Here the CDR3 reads CASGPGLAGGLTDTQYF. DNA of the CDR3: TGTGCCAGCGGCCCGGGACTAGCGGGGGGGCTCACAGATACGCAGTATTTT.

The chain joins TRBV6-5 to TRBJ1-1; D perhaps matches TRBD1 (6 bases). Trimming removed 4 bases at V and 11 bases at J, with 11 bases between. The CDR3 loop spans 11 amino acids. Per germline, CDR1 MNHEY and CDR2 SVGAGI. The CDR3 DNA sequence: TGTGCCAGCAGTTCCAGGGGACCTGCTTTCTTT. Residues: CASSSRGPAFF.

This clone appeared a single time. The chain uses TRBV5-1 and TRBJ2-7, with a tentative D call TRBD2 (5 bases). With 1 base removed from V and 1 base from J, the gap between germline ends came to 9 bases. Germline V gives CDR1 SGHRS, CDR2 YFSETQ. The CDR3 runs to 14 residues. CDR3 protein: CASSLKTTSYEQYF. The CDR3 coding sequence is TGCGCCAGCAGCTTGAAGACTACTTCCTACGAGCAGTACTTC.

CDR3 DNA: TGTGCCACCAGTGATGGTGCATCTAGCGGGAGCACAGATACGCAGTATTTT. Encoded protein: CATSDGASSGSTDTQYF. The chain recombines TRBV24-1 with TRBJ2-3; 8 nucleotides agree with TRBD2. CDR1 is KGHDR and CDR2 is SFDVKD in the germline V gene. This CDR3 spans 17 amino acids. With V trimmed by 3 bases and J by 0 bases, 7 bases remained unmatched.

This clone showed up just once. CDR3 sequence reads: CAWREGQTPQETQYF. CDR3 bases: TGTGCCTGGAGGGAGGGACAGACGCCTCAGGAGACCCAGTACTTC. The V call is TRBV30, the J call TRBJ2-5; a weak D match, TRBD1 (7 bases). Trimming shortened V by 3 bases and J by 5 bases, and 19 bases separated the two germline ends. This CDR3 contains 15 residues. Germline V gene data show CDR1 as GTSNPN and CDR2 as SVGIG (reference sequence).

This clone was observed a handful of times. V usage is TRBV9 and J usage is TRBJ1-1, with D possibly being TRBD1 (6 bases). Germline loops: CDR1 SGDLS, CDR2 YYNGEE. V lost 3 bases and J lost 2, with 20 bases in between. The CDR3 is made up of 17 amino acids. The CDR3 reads CASSARTEGNLNTEAFF. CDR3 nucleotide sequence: TGTGCCAGCAGCGCTCGGACAGAGGGGAACCTAAACACTGAAGCTTTCTTT.

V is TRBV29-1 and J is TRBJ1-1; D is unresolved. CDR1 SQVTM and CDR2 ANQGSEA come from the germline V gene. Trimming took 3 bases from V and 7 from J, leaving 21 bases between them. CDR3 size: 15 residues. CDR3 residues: CSVERAKGGGGEAFF. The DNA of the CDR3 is TGCAGCGTTGAGAGGGCCAAAGGTGGAGGCGGTGAAGCTTTCTTT.

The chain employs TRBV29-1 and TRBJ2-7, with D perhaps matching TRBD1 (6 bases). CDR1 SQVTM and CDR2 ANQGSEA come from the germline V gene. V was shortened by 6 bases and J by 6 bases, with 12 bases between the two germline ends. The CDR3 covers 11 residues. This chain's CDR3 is CSVQQGFEQYF. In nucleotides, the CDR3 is TGCAGCGTACAACAGGGTTTCGAGCAGTACTTC.

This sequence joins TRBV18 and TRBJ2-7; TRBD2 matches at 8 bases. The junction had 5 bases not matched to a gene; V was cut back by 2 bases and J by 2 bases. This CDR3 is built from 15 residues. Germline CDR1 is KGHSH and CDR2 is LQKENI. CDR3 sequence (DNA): TGTGCCAGCTCACCATCCAGCGGGGGAACCTACGAGCAGTACTTC. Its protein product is CASSPSSGGTYEQYF.

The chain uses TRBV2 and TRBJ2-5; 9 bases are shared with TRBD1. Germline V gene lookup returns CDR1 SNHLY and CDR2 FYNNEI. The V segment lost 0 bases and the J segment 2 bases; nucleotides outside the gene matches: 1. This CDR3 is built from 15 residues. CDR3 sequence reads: CASSEAGTGQETQYF. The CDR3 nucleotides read TGTGCCAGCAGTGAAGCCGGGACAGGGCAAGAGACCCAGTACTTC. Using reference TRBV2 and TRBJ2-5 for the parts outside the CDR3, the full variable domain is EPEVTQTPSHQVTQMGQEVILRCVPISNHLYFYWYRQILGQKVEFLVSFYNNEISEKSEIFDDQFSVERPDGSNFTLKIRSTKLEDSAMYFCASSEAGTGQETQYFGPGTRLLVL.

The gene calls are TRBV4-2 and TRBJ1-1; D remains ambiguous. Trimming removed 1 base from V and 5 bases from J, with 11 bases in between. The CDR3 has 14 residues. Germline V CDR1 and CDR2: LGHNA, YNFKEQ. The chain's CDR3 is CASSQAGERTEAFF. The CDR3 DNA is TGTGCCAGCAGCCAAGCTGGGGAGAGGACTGAAGCTTTCTTT.

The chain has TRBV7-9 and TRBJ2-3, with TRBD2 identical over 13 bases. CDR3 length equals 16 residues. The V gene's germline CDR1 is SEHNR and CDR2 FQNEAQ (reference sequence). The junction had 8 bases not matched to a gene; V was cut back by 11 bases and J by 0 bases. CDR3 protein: CAQIPGLAGSTDTQYF. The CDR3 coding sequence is TGTGCCCAGATACCGGGACTAGCGGGAAGCACAGATACGCAGTATTTT.

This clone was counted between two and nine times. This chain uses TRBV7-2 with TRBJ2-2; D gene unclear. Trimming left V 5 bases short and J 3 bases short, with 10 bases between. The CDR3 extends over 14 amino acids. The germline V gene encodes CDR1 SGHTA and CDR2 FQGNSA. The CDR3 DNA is TGTGCCAGCAGCCCCCGAGTTGACACCGGGGAGCTGTTTTTT. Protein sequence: CASSPRVDTGELFF.

In nucleotides, the CDR3 is TGCGCCAGCAGCCAAGGGACAGGGGATCAGCCCCAGCATTTT. This translates into CASSQGTGDQPQHF. The rearrangement links TRBV4-3 to TRBJ1-5; 9 nucleotides line up with TRBD1. The CDR3 extends over 14 amino acids. CDR1 LGHNA and CDR2 YSLEER come from the germline V gene. The V segment lost 1 base and the J segment 5 bases; nucleotides outside the gene matches: 0.

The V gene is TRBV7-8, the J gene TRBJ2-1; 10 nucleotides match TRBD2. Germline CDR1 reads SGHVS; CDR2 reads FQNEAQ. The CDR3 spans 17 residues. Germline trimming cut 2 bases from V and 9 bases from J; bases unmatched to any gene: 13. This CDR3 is CASSLMGSSGRAIEQFF. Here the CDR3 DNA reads TGTGCCAGCAGCTTAATGGGATCGAGCGGGAGGGCGATTGAGCAGTTCTTC.

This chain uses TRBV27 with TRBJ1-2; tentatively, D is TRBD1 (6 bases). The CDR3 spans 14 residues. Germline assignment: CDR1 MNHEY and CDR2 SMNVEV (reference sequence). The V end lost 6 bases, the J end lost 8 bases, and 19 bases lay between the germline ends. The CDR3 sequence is CASRDRQGFGGYTF. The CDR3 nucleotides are TGTGCCAGCAGGGACCGGCAGGGGTTCGGGGGCTACACCTTC.

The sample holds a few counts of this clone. CDR3 amino acids: CASSLGGIVDTEAFF. Written as DNA, the CDR3 is TGTGCCAGCAGCTTGGGAGGAATAGTAGACACTGAAGCTTTCTTT. The V and J genes are TRBV5-4 and TRBJ1-1; D remains ambiguous. Trimming cost V 0 bases and J 3 bases, with 12 bases left between them. Germline lookup yields CDR1 SGHNT and CDR2 YYREEE (reference sequence). The CDR3 runs to 15 residues.

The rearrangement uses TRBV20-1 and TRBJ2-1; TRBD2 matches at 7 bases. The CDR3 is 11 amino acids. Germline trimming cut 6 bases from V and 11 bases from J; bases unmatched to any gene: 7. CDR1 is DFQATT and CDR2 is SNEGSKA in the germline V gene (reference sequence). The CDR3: CSAPSGGKQFF. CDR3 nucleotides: TGCAGTGCCCCTTCGGGGGGTAAGCAGTTCTTC.

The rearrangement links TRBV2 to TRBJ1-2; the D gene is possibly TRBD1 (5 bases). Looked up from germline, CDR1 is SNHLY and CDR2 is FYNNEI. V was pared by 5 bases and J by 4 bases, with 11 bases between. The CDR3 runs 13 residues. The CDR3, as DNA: TGTGCCAGCAGTTACAGGTCCTTCTATGGCTACACCTTC. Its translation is CASSYRSFYGYTF. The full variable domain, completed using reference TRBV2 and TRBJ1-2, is EPEVTQTPSHQVTQMGQEVILRCVPISNHLYFYWYRQILGQKVEFLVSFYNNEISEKSEIFDDQFSVERPDGSNFTLKIRSTKLEDSAMYFCASSYRSFYGYTFGSGTRLTVV.

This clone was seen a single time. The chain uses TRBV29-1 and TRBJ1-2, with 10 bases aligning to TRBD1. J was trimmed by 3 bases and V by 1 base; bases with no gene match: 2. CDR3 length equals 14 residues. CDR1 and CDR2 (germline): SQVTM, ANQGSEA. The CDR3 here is CSVEGGTGDYGYTF. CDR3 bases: TGCAGCGTTGAAGGAGGGACAGGGGACTATGGCTACACCTTC.

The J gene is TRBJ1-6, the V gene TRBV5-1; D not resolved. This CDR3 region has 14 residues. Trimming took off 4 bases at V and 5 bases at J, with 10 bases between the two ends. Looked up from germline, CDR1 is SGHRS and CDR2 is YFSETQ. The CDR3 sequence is CASSSVPNNSPLHF. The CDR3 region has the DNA TGCGCCAGCAGCAGCGTCCCAAATAATTCACCCCTCCACTTT.

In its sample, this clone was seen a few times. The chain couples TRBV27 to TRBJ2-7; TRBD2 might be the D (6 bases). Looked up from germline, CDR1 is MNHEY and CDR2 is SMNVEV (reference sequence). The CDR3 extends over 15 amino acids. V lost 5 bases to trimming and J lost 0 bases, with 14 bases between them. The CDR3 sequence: CASSRAGLSSYEQYF. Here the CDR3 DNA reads TGTGCCAGCAGTCGGGCGGGGTTAAGCTCCTACGAGCAGTACTTC.

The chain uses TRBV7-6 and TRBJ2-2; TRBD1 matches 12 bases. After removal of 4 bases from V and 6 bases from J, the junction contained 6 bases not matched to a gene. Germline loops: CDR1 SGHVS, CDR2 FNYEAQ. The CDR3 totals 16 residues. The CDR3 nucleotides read TGTGCCAGCAGCTCTCCGGGACAGGGGGCAGCCGGGGAGCTGTTTTTT. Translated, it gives CASSSPGQGAAGELFF. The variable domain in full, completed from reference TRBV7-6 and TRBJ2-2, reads GAGVSQSPRYKVTKRGQDVALRCDPISGHVSLYWYRQALGQGPEFLTYFNYEAQQDKSGLPNDRFSAERPEGSISTLTIQRTEQRDSAMYRCASSSPGQGAAGELFFGEGSRLTVL.

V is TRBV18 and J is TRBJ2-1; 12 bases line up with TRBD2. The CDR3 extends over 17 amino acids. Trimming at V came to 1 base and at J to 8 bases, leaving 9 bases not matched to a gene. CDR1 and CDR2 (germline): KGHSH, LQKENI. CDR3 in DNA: TGTGCCAGCTCACCACTTCGAGGACTAGCGGGAAGCGATGAGCAGTTCTTC. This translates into CASSPLRGLAGSDEQFF.

The CDR3 DNA reads as TGTGCCAGCAGAAACAGGGGGGGTAATGAAAAACTGTTTTTT. This sequence encodes CASRNRGGNEKLFF. The chain links TRBV6-5 to TRBJ1-4; TRBD1 agrees at 8 bases. J was trimmed by 4 bases and V by 6 bases; bases with no gene match: 4. The V gene's germline CDR1 is MNHEY and CDR2 SVGAGI. This CDR3 region has 14 residues.